These 20 T cell receptor beta chains came from one sample sequenced in a study of blood T cell repertoires in COVID-19. Sequenced by immunoSEQ multiplex PCR; TCRdb stores in-frame clones only, minus some. The repertoire holds under 200,000 clones, under 85% seen once, with approximately 1.2% in the top ten. Sequenced input: peripheral blood. These receptors were collected from a man aged 55 to 70 who had recovered from COVID-19.

This sequence joins TRBV7-8 and TRBJ1-4; TRBD1 aligns across 7 bases. Germline values: CDR1 SGHVS, CDR2 FQNEAQ. CDR3 length: 18 residues. The trim removed 1 base at V and 0 bases at J, leaving 8 bases unmatched. The chain's CDR3 is CASSLGGQSIPTNEKLFF. In nucleotides, the CDR3 is TGTGCCAGCAGCTTAGGGGGACAGAGTATCCCAACTAATGAAAAACTGTTTTTT.

This clone came up once. The chain employs TRBV7-2 and TRBJ1-5, with D possibly TRBD1 on 5 matching bases. The CDR3 runs to 15 residues. Trimming cost V 6 bases and J 7 bases, with 19 bases left between them. Germline V lookup: CDR1 SGHTA, CDR2 FQGNSA. CDR3 nucleotide sequence: TGTGCCAGCAGGAGAACGGGGGTGGCGGAGCAGCCCCAGCATTTT. This encodes CASRRTGVAEQPQHF.

This rearrangement joins TRBV14 to TRBJ2-2; 7 nucleotides line up with TRBD1. V lost 1 base to trimming and J lost 1 base; unmatched junction nucleotides: 6. CDR3 length: 17 amino acids. Germline V CDR1 and CDR2: SGHDN, FVKESK. CDR3 in amino acids: CASSQVLGQRNTGELFF. CDR3 nucleotides: TGTGCCAGCAGCCAAGTATTGGGACAGAGGAACACCGGGGAGCTGTTTTTT.

CDR3 sequence: CASRLRVTEAFF. CDR3 coding DNA: TGTGCCAGCAGGCTGAGGGTCACTGAAGCTTTCTTT. This sequence joins TRBV12-3 or TRBV12-4 and TRBJ1-1, with D unresolved. Trimming took off 6 bases at V and 4 bases at J, with 9 bases between the two ends. This CDR3 spans 12 amino acids.

The genes are TRBV6-6 and TRBJ1-1; D is undetermined. V was trimmed by 7 bases and J by 2 bases, leaving 11 bases between them. CDR1 and CDR2 (germline): MNHNY, SVGAGI (reference sequence). This CDR3 is 13 amino acids long. CDR3 sequence: CASKSTGNTEAFF. DNA for the CDR3: TGTGCCAGCAAATCTACGGGTAACACTGAAGCTTTCTTT.

This clone was detected only a few times. The chain is built from TRBV27 and TRBJ2-7, with D perhaps TRBD1 (5 bases). This CDR3 is 13 amino acids long. Germline assignment: CDR1 MNHEY and CDR2 SMNVEV (reference sequence). V lost 6 bases to trimming and J lost 7 bases, with 16 bases between them. The CDR3 DNA reads as TGTGCCAGCAGCTCAGGGAAGGCTAGGGAGCAGTACTTC. It translates to CASSSGKAREQYF.

As concerns this clone: Compared with germline, one end of the junction differs, possibly owing to a read error. The V gene is TRBV12-3 or TRBV12-4, the J gene TRBJ2-7; D possibly corresponds to TRBD1 (6 bases). The CDR3 covers 13 residues. The CDR3 DNA sequence: TGTGCCAGCAGGACAAGTGGGGGCGCATCCGCGAGTTTC. Translation gives CASRTSGGASASF.

The V call is TRBV9, the J call TRBJ2-2; D possibly corresponds to TRBD2 (6 bases). V was cut by 6 bases and J by 3 bases, with 18 bases left in between. This CDR3 has 16 residues. CDR1 SGDLS and CDR2 YYNGEE come from the germline V gene. The CDR3 nucleotides are TGTGCCAGCACCCGAAATCGGGGAGGTCACACCGGGGAGCTGTTTTTT. This sequence encodes CASTRNRGGHTGELFF.

The CDR3 sequence is CASSLDSPYTGELFF. The CDR3 bases are TGTGCCAGCAGCTTAGACAGTCCATACACCGGGGAGCTGTTTTTT. The V gene is TRBV7-9, the J gene TRBJ2-2; D gene unclear. The length of the CDR3 is 15 residues. The V end lost 1 base, the J end lost 3 bases, and 9 bases lay between the germline ends. CDR1 is SEHNR and CDR2 is FQNEAQ in the germline V gene (reference sequence).

V gene TRBV5-4 combines with J gene TRBJ1-4; the D is unclear. V lost 4 bases and J 1 base, leaving 8 bases between the germline ends. The germline V gene encodes CDR1 SGHNT and CDR2 YYREEE (reference sequence). The CDR3 length is 14 residues. The CDR3 DNA is TGTGCCAGCAGCCCGGCGGGAACTAATGAAAAACTGTTTTTT. This codes for CASSPAGTNEKLFF.

The J gene is TRBJ1-4, the V gene TRBV10-3; D is ambiguous. Germline values: CDR1 ENHRY, CDR2 SYGVKD. Trimming pared 4 bases from V and 5 bases from J, leaving 5 bases between. CDR3 length: 12 residues. The CDR3 protein is CAISGGNEKLFF. The CDR3 DNA is TGTGCCATCAGTGGAGGGAATGAAAAACTGTTTTTT.

The V gene is TRBV4-1, the J gene TRBJ1-5; D not resolved. This CDR3 has 18 residues. Trimming took 6 bases from V and 3 from J, leaving 24 bases between them. Germline assignment: CDR1 MGHRA and CDR2 YSYEKL. The CDR3 loop is CASSDHTVARSYNQPQHF. CDR3 nucleotides: TGCGCCAGCAGTGACCACACCGTGGCGAGGAGTTACAATCAGCCCCAGCATTTT.

This sequence joins TRBV6-5 and TRBJ2-2, with 9 bases that match TRBD1. CDR1 MNHEY and CDR2 SVGAGI come from the germline V gene. J was trimmed by 4 bases and V by 6 bases; bases with no gene match: 0. There are 13 residues in the CDR3. CDR3 in amino acids: CASRQGATGELFF. The CDR3 nucleotides read TGTGCCAGCAGACAGGGGGCCACCGGGGAGCTGTTTTTT.

This clone was picked up a small number of times. The chain is built from TRBV19 and TRBJ2-7, with 9 bases lining up with TRBD2. The CDR3 loop spans 16 amino acids. The V and J ends lost 5 bases and 1 base, in that order; junction bases with no gene match: 9. Germline values: CDR1 LNHDA, CDR2 SQIVND (reference sequence). The chain's CDR3 is CASSPQRGALSYEQYF. Here the CDR3 DNA reads TGTGCCAGTAGTCCCCAGCGGGGGGCCCTTTCCTACGAGCAGTACTTC. Filled out from reference TRBV19 and TRBJ2-7, the complete variable domain reads DGGITQSPKYLFRKEGQNVTLSCEQNLNHDAMYWYRQDPGQGLRLIYYSQIVNDFQKGDIAEGYSVSREKKESFPLTVTSAQKNPTAFYLCASSPQRGALSYEQYFGPGTRLTVT.

This sequence joins TRBV6-5 and TRBJ1-2; a possible D gene is TRBD1 (5 bases). V lost 2 bases to trimming and J lost 8 bases, with 9 bases between them. This CDR3 region has 12 residues. Germline lookup yields CDR1 MNHEY and CDR2 SVGAGI. DNA of the CDR3: TGTGCCAGCAGTTACATCGGGGGGGGCTACACCTTC. Its protein product is CASSYIGGGYTF.

The chain combines TRBV19 with TRBJ1-1, with D possibly TRBD1 on 5 matching bases. The CDR3 covers 14 residues. From germline, CDR1 is LNHDA and CDR2 SQIVND (reference sequence). Trimming shortened V by 4 bases and J by 11 bases, and 20 bases separated the two germline ends. CDR3 loop: CASSTPVIKKGAFF. CDR3 DNA sequence: TGTGCCAGTAGTACCCCGGTTATTAAGAAGGGGGCTTTCTTT. The entire variable domain, with the rest obtained from reference TRBV19 and TRBJ1-1, is as follows: DGGITQSPKYLFRKEGQNVTLSCEQNLNHDAMYWYRQDPGQGLRLIYYSQIVNDFQKGDIAEGYSVSREKKESFPLTVTSAQKNPTAFYLCASSTPVIKKGAFFGQGTRLTVV.

The V call is TRBV10-2, the J call TRBJ1-1; D is perhaps TRBD1 (5 bases). Germline lookup yields CDR1 WSHSY and CDR2 SAAADI. This CDR3 has 13 amino acids. V was pared by 7 bases and J by 4 bases, with 13 bases between. CDR3 loop: CASMGQASTEAFF. CDR3 coding DNA: TGCGCCAGCATGGGGCAGGCCAGCACTGAAGCTTTCTTT.

The V call is TRBV7-2, the J call TRBJ2-2; 7 bases map to TRBD2. Trimming cost V 5 bases and J 5 bases; bases outside gene matches: 5. Germline CDR1 is SGHTA and CDR2 is FQGNSA. This CDR3 region has 14 residues. The CDR3 bases are TGTGCCAGCAGCCCGCGGGGGAATACCGGGGAGCTGTTTTTT. Translating gives CASSPRGNTGELFF.

The chain combines TRBV3-1 (or the pseudogene TRBV3-2) with TRBJ2-1; 7 positions match TRBD2. The CDR3 is made up of 13 amino acids. Germline CDR1 LGHDT, CDR2 YNNKEL (reference sequence). After removal of 1 base from V and 9 bases from J, the junction contained 3 bases not matched to a gene. The CDR3 here is CASSQGDYLEQFF. The CDR3, as DNA: TGTGCCAGCAGCCAAGGGGACTACCTTGAGCAGTTCTTC.

J is TRBJ1-4 and V is TRBV5-1; no reliable D call. CDR1 is SGHRS, CDR2 YFSETQ, per germline. The length of the CDR3 is 14 residues. V lost 5 bases, J lost 0 bases, and 8 bases lay in between. The CDR3 sequence is CASSFTSTNEKLFF. The CDR3 DNA reads TGCGCCAGCAGTTTCACATCAACTAATGAAAAACTGTTTTTT.